This T cell receptor beta chain was observed in a study of T cells after yellow fever vaccination. Study-wide context: Each low-cell-number fraction was prepared by means of SMART-Seq v4 Ultra Low Input.

This CDR3 is built from 14 residues. The germline CDR1 and CDR2 sequences are LGHDT and YNNKEL (reference sequence). Deletions cut 0 bases from V and 5 bases from J, with 10 bases between. UMIs and a universal primer site were added when TCR cDNA was made by 5'RACE template switching. TCRdb reanalysed the 5' RACE reads using MiXCR and keeps one entry per CDR3 protein. Here the sample spans under 400,000 distinct CDR3 sequences, around 13% being singletons. This clonotype has only a few counts. This chain joins TRBV3-1 and TRBJ2-5; D unresolved. This TCR was recovered from a man aged 18 to 30 who received the YFV17D yellow fever vaccine. Material: CD4+ T cells sorted from PBMCs, obtained 15 days after the yellow fever booster vaccination. CDR3 sequence: CASSQDTLRETQYF. The CDR3 nucleotides are TGTGCCAGCAGCCAAGATACCCTGCGGGAGACCCAGTACTTC.